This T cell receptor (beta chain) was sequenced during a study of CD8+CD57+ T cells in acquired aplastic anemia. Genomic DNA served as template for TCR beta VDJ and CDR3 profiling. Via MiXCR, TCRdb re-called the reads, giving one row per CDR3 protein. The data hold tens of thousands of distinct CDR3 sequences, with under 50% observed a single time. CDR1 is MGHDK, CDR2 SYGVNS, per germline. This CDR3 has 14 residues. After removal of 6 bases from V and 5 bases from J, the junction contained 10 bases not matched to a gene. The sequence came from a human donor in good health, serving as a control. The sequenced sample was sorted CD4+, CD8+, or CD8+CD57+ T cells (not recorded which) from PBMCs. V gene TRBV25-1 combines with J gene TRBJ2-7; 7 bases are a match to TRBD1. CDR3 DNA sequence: TGTGCCAGCAGCTCCAACTACAGGGGTCACGAGCAGTACTTC. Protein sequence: CASSSNYRGHEQYF.